This is a list of T cell receptor beta chains from one sample in a study of neoadjuvant nivolumab and ipilimumab in lung cancer. The protocol was immunoSEQ multiplex PCR, while the TCRdb copy is restricted to in-frame clones and leaves out a portion. The sample gives some 18,000 clones, more than 75% of which show up once; roughly 7% is in the top ten. The input for sequencing was tumor tissue, taken after neoadjuvant nivolumab, alone or with ipilimumab, at or shortly before surgery. The receptors originated from an adult with non-small cell lung cancer. CDR3s include the opening cysteine and the closing phenylalanine or tryptophan. The order of the fields is clone size, J gene, V gene, D gene, CDR3 protein, CDR3 DNA. The D gene is left open where the match is weak. Rows may omit the clone size; those that give it use once, few, many or a size class.

>once|TRBJ2-5|TRBV4-2|-
CASSQGRAWGQETQYF
TGTGCCAGCAGCCAAGGGCGGGCATGGGGCCAAGAGACCCAGTACTTC
>-|TRBJ2-7|TRBV27|-
CASSPGSGRDYEQYF
TGTGCCAGCAGCCCAGGGAGCGGTAGGGACTACGAGCAGTACTTC
>-|TRBJ1-2|TRBV27|-
CASTQAGRLNYGYTF
TGTGCCAGCACCCAAGCGGGAAGGCTTAACTATGGCTACACCTTC
>-|TRBJ2-7|TRBV5-1|-
CASSLGSRDYEQYF
TGCGCCAGCAGCTTGGGGTCGAGGGACTACGAGCAGTACTTC
>-|TRBJ1-1|TRBV5-4|TRBD1
CASSLGVKGGYLWNTEAFF
TGTGCCAGCAGCTTGGGGGTGAAAGGGGGCTATTTGTGGAACACTGAAGCTTTCTTT
>-|TRBJ1-1|TRBV10-3|-
CAIRNFNTEAFF
TGTGCCATCAGAAACTTCAACACTGAAGCTTTCTTT
>-|TRBJ2-7|TRBV29-1|-
CSVPNPGSYEQYF
TGCAGCGTACCAAACCCAGGGTCCTACGAGCAGTACTTC
>-|TRBJ1-4|TRBV9|TRBD1
CASSAPTGGSEKLFF
TGTGCCAGCAGCGCCCCGACAGGGGGTTCTGAAAAACTGTTTTTT
>-|TRBJ2-2|TRBV11-1|-
CASTPRESGTGELFF
TGTGCCAGCACGCCTCGCGAGTCGGGCACCGGGGAGCTGTTTTTT
>-|TRBJ2-7|TRBV7-9|-
CASSFVQGHDEQYF
TGTGCCAGCAGCTTCGTTCAGGGTCACGACGAGCAGTACTTC
>-|TRBJ2-3|TRBV30|-
CAWSGVSTDTQYF
TGTGCCTGGAGTGGGGTTAGCACAGATACGCAGTATTTT
>few|TRBJ2-3|TRBV9|-
CASSGTLNLGLADTQYF
TGTGCCAGCAGCGGCACCTTGAATCTGGGTCTTGCGGATACGCAGTATTTT
>-|TRBJ1-2|TRBV6-5|-
CATFAGSNYGYTF
TGTGCCACTTTTGCCGGTTCTAACTATGGCTACACCTTC
>few|TRBJ2-3|TRBV7-2|-
CASSFAGVTDTQYF
TGTGCCAGCAGCTTCGCGGGCGTCACAGATACGCAGTATTTT
>-|TRBJ2-1|TRBV14|-
CASSQARLPPEQFF
TGTGCCAGCAGCCAAGCCAGGCTCCCGCCCGAGCAGTTCTTC
>-|TRBJ2-3|TRBV7-2|-
CASSRGGLSTDTQYF
TGTGCCAGCAGCCGTGGCGGGCTTAGCACAGATACGCAGTATTTT
>-|TRBJ2-7|TRBV5-3|TRBD2
CASRRTSGGAYEQYF
TGTGCCAGCAGAAGGACTAGCGGGGGGGCCTACGAGCAGTACTTC
>-|TRBJ2-3|TRBV4-3|TRBD2
CASSQDFAGGGYTQYF
TGCGCCAGCAGCCAAGATTTCGCGGGAGGAGGGTATACGCAGTATTTT
>few|TRBJ1-2|TRBV30|-
CAWTPGPLNYGYTF
TGTGCCTGGACCCCGGGACCGCTCAATTATGGCTACACCTTC
>-|TRBJ2-1|TRBV5-1|-
CASSWDQTEQFF
TGCGCCAGCAGTTGGGACCAAACAGAGCAGTTCTTC
>-|TRBJ2-7|TRBV27|TRBD1
CASRPHRGHDEQYF
TGTGCCAGCAGACCACACAGGGGGCACGACGAGCAGTACTTC
>-|TRBJ2-7|TRBV13|-
CASSHLGGQPFGEQYF
TGTGCCAGCAGCCACCTCGGCGGACAGCCGTTTGGGGAGCAGTACTTC
>-|TRBJ2-1|TRBV6-5|-
CASSYSRERYNEQFF
TGTGCCAGCAGTTACTCACGGGAGAGGTACAATGAGCAGTTCTTC
>-|TRBJ2-3|TRBV7-9|TRBD2
CASSFQAGVKDTQYF
TGTGCCAGCAGCTTCCAAGCGGGAGTCAAAGATACGCAGTATTTT
>-|TRBJ1-2|TRBV29-1|TRBD1
CSVVVSGTGGPDYGYTF
TGCAGCGTTGTTGTCTCCGGGACAGGGGGCCCTGACTATGGCTACACCTTC
>-|TRBJ2-1|TRBV7-2|TRBD2
CASSLTSGPNEQFF
TGTGCCAGCAGCCTAACTAGCGGACCCAATGAGCAGTTCTTC
>-|TRBJ2-7|TRBV2|-
CASSEDYYEQYF
TGTGCCAGCAGTGAAGACTATTACGAGCAGTACTTC
>-|TRBJ2-2|TRBV6-5|TRBD1
CATSGQPNTGELFF
TGTGCCACCTCGGGACAGCCAAACACCGGGGAGCTGTTTTTT
>-|TRBJ1-2|TRBV6-5|-
CASRRGWNYGYTF
TGTGCCAGCAGACGGGGGTGGAACTATGGCTACACCTTC
>-|TRBJ1-1|TRBV7-3|-
CASSSGHPNTEAFF
TGTGCCAGCAGCTCGGGACACCCGAACACTGAAGCTTTCTTT
>-|TRBJ2-7|TRBV29-1|-
CSAARDSSSYEQYF
TGCAGCGCTGCGAGGGACTCATCCTCCTACGAGCAGTACTTC
>-|TRBJ1-2|TRBV7-2|-
CASIKNYGYTF
TGTGCCAGCATCAAGAACTATGGCTACACCTTC
>-|TRBJ1-1|TRBV30|-
CAWSESGWTEAFF
TGTGCCTGGAGTGAGAGCGGTTGGACTGAAGCTTTCTTT
>-|TRBJ2-1|TRBV7-2|-
CASSLNRLDEQFF
TGTGCCAGCAGCTTAAATCGCCTCGATGAGCAGTTCTTC
>-|TRBJ2-3|TRBV7-2|-
CASSLGGGVGTDTQYF
TGTGCCAGCAGCTTAGGGGGCGGGGTGGGCACAGATACGCAGTATTTT
>-|TRBJ1-6|TRBV6-5|-
CASSFGKNSPLHF
TGTGCCAGCAGTTTCGGGAAGAATTCACCCCTCCACTTT
>-|TRBJ2-1|TRBV18|TRBD2
CASSRLAGPREQFF
TGTGCCAGCTCACGATTAGCGGGCCCACGGGAGCAGTTCTTC
>-|TRBJ1-1|TRBV18|-
CASSPMTANTEAFF
TGTGCCAGCTCACCCATGACAGCAAACACTGAAGCTTTCTTT
>-|TRBJ2-4|TRBV18|TRBD2
CASSPQLAVSKNIQYF
TGTGCCAGCTCACCACAACTAGCGGTTAGCAAAAACATTCAGTACTTC
>-|TRBJ2-7|TRBV5-1|-
CASSLELTYEQYF
TGCGCCAGCAGCTTGGAACTGACCTACGAGCAGTACTTC